This T cell receptor (beta chain) was retrieved from a study of metastatic and nonmetastatic thyroid tumors. This clone was found many times. The ends lost 3 bases at V and 3 bases at J; junction bases unmatched: 6. Germline assignment: CDR1 LGHNA and CDR2 YSLEER. This CDR3 has 17 residues. With MiXCR, TCRdb reprocessed the PCR reads. Of 20,000 to 25,000 clones detected, approximately 30% appear once; the ten largest clones hold about 5.5%. None of the patients had undergone any treatment ahead of thyroid surgery. The gene calls are TRBV4-3 and TRBJ2-3; 13 bases match TRBD2. What was sequenced was tumor tissue. The receptor comes from a female donor with papillary thyroid cancer or a benign thyroid nodule (not recorded which). Some clones in this sample may be carry-over from other donors' samples. This CDR3 is CASSQRTSGGGTDTQYF. In DNA, the CDR3 is TGCGCCAGCAGCCAGAGGACTAGCGGGGGTGGGACAGATACGCAGTATTTT.